The rows below give T cell receptor beta chains drawn from one sample of a study of blood T cell repertoires in COVID-19. The protocol was immunoSEQ multiplex PCR, while the TCRdb copy is restricted to in-frame clones and leaves out a portion. The data contain 200,000 to 250,000 clones, approximately 85% of them seen just once; the ten biggest clones take up 8% to 9%. The specimen was peripheral blood. The receptor set was obtained from a woman over 75 with COVID-19, enrolled during active disease. Both conserved end residues are part of each CDR3. A D gene is named only where the DNA matches it firmly. The size of a clone is reported for some rows only, either as once, few or many, or as a class for expanded clones.

cdr3_nt: TGCAGCGCCTCACGGGTAAACAATGAGCAGTTCTTC
cdr3_aa: CSASRVNNEQFF
clone_size: .
v_call: TRBV29-1
j_call: TRBJ2-1
d_call: .

cdr3_nt: TGTGCCAGCCAGACAGGGGCTAATGTTAACTATGGCTACACCTTC
cdr3_aa: CASQTGANVNYGYTF
clone_size: .
v_call: TRBV19
j_call: TRBJ1-2
d_call: TRBD1

cdr3_nt: TGTGCCACCAGTACCACCCTTACAGTAGCCTACGAGCAGTACTTC
cdr3_aa: CATSTTLTVAYEQYF
clone_size: .
v_call: TRBV15
j_call: TRBJ2-7
d_call: .

cdr3_nt: TGTGCCAGCAGTTATAATCTCGGGACTTCAGAAAAACTGTTTTTT
cdr3_aa: CASSYNLGTSEKLFF
clone_size: .
v_call: TRBV28
j_call: TRBJ1-4
d_call: .

cdr3_nt: TGTGCCAGCAGCTTAGATGGGACTAGCGGCGGGGGCACAGATACGCAGTATTTT
cdr3_aa: CASSLDGTSGGGTDTQYF
clone_size: .
v_call: TRBV11-2
j_call: TRBJ2-3
d_call: TRBD2

cdr3_nt: TGTGCCAGTAGTATCTTCGGGGGGGCGAACACCGGGGAGCTGTTTTTT
cdr3_aa: CASSIFGGANTGELFF
clone_size: .
v_call: TRBV19
j_call: TRBJ2-2
d_call: TRBD2

cdr3_nt: TGTGCCAGCAACACTAGGTGGGATTCACCCCTCCACTTT
cdr3_aa: CASNTRWDSPLHF
clone_size: .
v_call: TRBV2
j_call: TRBJ1-6
d_call: .

cdr3_nt: TGCGCCAGCAGCTTGGGGGCGACAGGGTTAGCTAACTATGGCTACACCTTC
cdr3_aa: CASSLGATGLANYGYTF
clone_size: .
v_call: TRBV5-1
j_call: TRBJ1-2
d_call: TRBD1

cdr3_nt: TGCGCCAGCAGCCGGGGGGAGATCTATGGCTACACCTTC
cdr3_aa: CASSRGEIYGYTF
clone_size: few
v_call: TRBV5-1
j_call: TRBJ1-2
d_call: .

cdr3_nt: TGTGCCAGCAGCCGTAACCGGGACAGGGGCCATGGCTACACCTTC
cdr3_aa: CASSRNRDRGHGYTF
clone_size: .
v_call: TRBV6-5
j_call: TRBJ1-2
d_call: TRBD1

cdr3_nt: TGTGCCAGCAGACCCAGGGCTTCTTCACCCCTCCACTTT
cdr3_aa: CASRPRASSPLHF
clone_size: .
v_call: TRBV5-8
j_call: TRBJ1-6
d_call: .

cdr3_nt: TGTGCCAGCAGCGTGAGCATAAGCACAGATACGCAGTATTTT
cdr3_aa: CASSVSISTDTQYF
clone_size: .
v_call: TRBV9
j_call: TRBJ2-3
d_call: .

cdr3_nt: TGTGCCAGCAGCCTCGACAGAAATACGCAGTATTTT
cdr3_aa: CASSLDRNTQYF
clone_size: .
v_call: TRBV9
j_call: TRBJ2-3
d_call: .

cdr3_nt: TGTGCCAGCAGCGTCGGAGGAAATGAAAAACTGTTTTTT
cdr3_aa: CASSVGGNEKLFF
clone_size: .
v_call: TRBV9
j_call: TRBJ1-4
d_call: .

cdr3_nt: TGTGCCAGCTCACCCTGGGACGGGAGTACTAACTATGGCTACACCTTC
cdr3_aa: CASSPWDGSTNYGYTF
clone_size: .
v_call: TRBV18
j_call: TRBJ1-2
d_call: .

cdr3_nt: TGTGCCAGCAGTTTACAGGGCAACACTGAAGCTTTCTTT
cdr3_aa: CASSLQGNTEAFF
clone_size: .
v_call: TRBV27
j_call: TRBJ1-1
d_call: .